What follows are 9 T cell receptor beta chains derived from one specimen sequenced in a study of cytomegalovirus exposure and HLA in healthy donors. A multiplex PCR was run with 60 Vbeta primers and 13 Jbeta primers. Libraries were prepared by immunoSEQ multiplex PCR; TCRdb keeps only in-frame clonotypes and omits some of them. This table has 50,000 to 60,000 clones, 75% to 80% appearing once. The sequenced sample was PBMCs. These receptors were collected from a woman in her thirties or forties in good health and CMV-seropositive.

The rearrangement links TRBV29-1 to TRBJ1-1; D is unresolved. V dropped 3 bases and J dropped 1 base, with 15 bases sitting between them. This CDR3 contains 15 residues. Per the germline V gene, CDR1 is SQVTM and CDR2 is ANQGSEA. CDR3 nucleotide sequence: TGCAGCGTTGAGGGCAGCCAGAGTTCGAACACTGAAGCTTTCTTT. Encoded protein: CSVEGSQSSNTEAFF.

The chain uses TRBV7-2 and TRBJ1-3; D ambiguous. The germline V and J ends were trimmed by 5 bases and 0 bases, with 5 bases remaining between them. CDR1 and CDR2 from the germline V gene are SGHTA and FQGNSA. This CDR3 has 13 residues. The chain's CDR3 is CASSPSSGNTIYF. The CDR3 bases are TGTGCCAGCAGCCCCTCCTCTGGAAACACCATATATTTT.

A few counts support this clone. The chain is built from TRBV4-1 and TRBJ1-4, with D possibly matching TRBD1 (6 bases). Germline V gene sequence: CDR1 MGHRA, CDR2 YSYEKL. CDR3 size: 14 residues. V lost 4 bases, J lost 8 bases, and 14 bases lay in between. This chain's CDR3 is CASSLAPGEEKLFF. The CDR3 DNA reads TGCGCCAGCAGCCTCGCCCCAGGGGAAGAAAAACTGTTTTTT.

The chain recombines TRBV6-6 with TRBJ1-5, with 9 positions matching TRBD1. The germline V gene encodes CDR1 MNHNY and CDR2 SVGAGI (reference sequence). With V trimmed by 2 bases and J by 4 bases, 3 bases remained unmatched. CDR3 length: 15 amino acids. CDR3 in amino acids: CASSYQTGGNQPQHF. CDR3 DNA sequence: TGTGCCAGCAGTTACCAGACAGGGGGTAATCAGCCCCAGCATTTT.

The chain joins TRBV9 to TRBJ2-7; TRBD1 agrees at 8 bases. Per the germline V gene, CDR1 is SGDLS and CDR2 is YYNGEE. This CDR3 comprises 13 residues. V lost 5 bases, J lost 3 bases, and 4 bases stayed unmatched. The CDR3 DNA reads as TGTGCCAGCAGTAGAGACAGGGGCTACGAGCAGTACTTC. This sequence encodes CASSRDRGYEQYF.

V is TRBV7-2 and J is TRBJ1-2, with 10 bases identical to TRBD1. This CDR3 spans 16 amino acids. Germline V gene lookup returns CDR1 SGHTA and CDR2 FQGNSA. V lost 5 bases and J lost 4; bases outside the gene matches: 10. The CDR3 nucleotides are TGTGCCAGCAGCCCTAATGGCGGACAGGGGGTCTATGGCTACACCTTC. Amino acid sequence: CASSPNGGQGVYGYTF.

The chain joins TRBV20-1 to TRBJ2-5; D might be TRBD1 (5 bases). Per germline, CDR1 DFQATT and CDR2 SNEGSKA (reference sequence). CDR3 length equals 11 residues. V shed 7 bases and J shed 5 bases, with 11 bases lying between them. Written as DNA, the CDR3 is TGCAGTGACAAGGGGCTGGAGACCCAGTACTTC. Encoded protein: CSDKGLETQYF.

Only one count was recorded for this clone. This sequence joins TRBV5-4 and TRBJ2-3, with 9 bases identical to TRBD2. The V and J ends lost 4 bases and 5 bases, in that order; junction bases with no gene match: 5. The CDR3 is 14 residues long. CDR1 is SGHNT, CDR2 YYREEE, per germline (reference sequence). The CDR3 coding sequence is TGTGCCAGCAGCAGCGGGGGGACCAAAGATACGCAGTATTTT. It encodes CASSSGGTKDTQYF. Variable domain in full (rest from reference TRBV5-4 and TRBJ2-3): ETGVTQSPTHLIKTRGQQVTLRCSSQSGHNTVSWYQQALGQGPQFIFQYYREEENGRGNFPPRFSGLQFPNYSSELNVNALELDDSALYLCASSSGGTKDTQYFGPGTRLTVL.

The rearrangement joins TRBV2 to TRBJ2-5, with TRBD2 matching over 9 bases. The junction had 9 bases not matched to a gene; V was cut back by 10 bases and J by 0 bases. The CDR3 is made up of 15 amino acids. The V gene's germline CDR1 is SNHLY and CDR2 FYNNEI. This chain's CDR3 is CATSSQRGDQETQYF. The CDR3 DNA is TGTGCCACCAGCAGCCAGCGGGGGGACCAAGAGACCCAGTACTTC. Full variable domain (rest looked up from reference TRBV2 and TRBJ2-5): EPEVTQTPSHQVTQMGQEVILRCVPISNHLYFYWYRQILGQKVEFLVSFYNNEISEKSEIFDDQFSVERPDGSNFTLKIRSTKLEDSAMYFCATSSQRGDQETQYFGPGTRLLVL.